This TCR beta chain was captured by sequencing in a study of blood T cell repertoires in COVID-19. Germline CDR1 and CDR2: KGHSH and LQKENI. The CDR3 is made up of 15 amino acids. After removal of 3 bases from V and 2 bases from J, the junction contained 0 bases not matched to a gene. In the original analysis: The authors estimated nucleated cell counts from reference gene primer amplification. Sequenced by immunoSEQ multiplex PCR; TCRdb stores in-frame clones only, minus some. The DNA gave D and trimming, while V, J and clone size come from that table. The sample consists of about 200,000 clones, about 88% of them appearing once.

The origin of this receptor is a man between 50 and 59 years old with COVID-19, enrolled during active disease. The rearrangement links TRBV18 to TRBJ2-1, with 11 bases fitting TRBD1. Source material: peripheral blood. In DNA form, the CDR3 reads TGTGCCAGCTCACCGGGACAGGGGGCCTACAATGAGCAGTTCTTC. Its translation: CASSPGQGAYNEQFF.